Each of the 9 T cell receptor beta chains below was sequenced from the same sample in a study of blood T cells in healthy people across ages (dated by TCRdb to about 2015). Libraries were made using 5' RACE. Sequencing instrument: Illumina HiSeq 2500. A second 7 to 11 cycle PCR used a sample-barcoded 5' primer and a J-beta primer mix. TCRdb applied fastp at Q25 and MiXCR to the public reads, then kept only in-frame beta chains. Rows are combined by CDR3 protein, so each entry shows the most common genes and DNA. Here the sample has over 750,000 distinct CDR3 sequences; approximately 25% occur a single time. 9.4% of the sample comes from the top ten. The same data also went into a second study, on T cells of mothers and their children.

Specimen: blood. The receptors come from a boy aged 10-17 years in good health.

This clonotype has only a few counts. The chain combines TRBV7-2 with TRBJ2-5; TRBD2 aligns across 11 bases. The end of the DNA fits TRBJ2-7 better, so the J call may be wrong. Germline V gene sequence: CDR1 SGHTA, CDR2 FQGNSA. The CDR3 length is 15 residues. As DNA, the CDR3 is TGTGCCAGCAGCCCACGGACTAGCGGGCCCTACGAGCAGTACTTC. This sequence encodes CASSPRTSGPYEQYF.

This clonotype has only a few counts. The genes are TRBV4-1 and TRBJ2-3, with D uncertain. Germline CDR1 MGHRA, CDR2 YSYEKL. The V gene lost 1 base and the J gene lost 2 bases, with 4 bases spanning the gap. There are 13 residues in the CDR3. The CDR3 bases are TGCGCCAGCAGCCAAGTGGACACAGATACGCAGTATTTT. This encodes CASSQVDTDTQYF.

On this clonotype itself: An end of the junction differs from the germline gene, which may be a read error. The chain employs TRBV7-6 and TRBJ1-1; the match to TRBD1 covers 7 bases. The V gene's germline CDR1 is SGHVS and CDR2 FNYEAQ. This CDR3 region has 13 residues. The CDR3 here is CASSATGFTEAFF. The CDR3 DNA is TGTGCCAGCAGCGCGACAGGGTTCACTGAGGCTTTCTTT.

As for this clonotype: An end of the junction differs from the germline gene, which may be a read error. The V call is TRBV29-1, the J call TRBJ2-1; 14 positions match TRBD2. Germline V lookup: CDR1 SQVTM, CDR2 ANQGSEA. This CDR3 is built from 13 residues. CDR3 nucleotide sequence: TGCAGCGCGGGACTAGCGGGAGACACTGAGCAGTCCTTC. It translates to CSAGLAGDTEQSF.

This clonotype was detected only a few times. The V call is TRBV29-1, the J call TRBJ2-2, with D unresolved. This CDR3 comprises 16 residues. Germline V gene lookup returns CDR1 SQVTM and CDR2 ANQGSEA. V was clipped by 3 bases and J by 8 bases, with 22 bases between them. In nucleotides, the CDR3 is TGCAGCGTTGAGATCGCCGAGCTCTCGGTGGGAGGGGAGCTGTTTTTT. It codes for CSVEIAELSVGGELFF.

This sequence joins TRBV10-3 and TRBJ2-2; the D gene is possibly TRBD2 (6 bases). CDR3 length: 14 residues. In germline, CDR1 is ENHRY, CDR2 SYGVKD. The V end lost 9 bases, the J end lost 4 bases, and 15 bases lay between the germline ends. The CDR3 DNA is TGTGCCATAACCTCACGGGGGTCCACCGGGGAGCTGTTTTTT. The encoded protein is CAITSRGSTGELFF.

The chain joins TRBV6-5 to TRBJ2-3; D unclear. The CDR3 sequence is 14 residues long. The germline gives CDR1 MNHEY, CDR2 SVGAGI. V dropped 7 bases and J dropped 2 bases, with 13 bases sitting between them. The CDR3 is CASTLGRATDTQYF. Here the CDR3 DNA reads TGTGCCAGCACCCTGGGAAGGGCCACAGATACGCAGTATTTT.

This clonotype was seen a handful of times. The CDR3 reads CSVPGQQETQYF. The CDR3 nucleotides are TGCAGCGTACCGGGACAGCAAGAGACCCAGTACTTC. The chain has TRBV29-1 and TRBJ2-5, with 7 bases matching TRBD1. Germline V gene data show CDR1 as SQVTM and CDR2 as ANQGSEA. The CDR3 is 12 amino acids. The V gene end was trimmed by 6 bases and the J gene end by 2 bases; junction bases not matched to a gene: 3. The entire variable domain, with the rest obtained from reference TRBV29-1 and TRBJ2-5, is as follows: SAVISQKPSRDICQRGTSLTIQCQVDSQVTMMFWYRQQPGQSLTLIATANQGSEATYESGFVIDKFPISRPNLTFSTLTVSNMSPEDSSIYLCSVPGQQETQYFGPGTRLLVL.

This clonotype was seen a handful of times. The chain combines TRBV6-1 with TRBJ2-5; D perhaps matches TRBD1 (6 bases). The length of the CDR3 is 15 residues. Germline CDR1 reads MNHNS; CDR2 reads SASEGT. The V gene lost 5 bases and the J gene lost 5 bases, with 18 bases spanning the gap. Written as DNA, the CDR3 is TGTGCCAGCAGTCCAAGTGGGGGCTTTGGGGAGACCCAGTACTTC. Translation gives CASSPSGGFGETQYF.